The T cell receptor beta chain under discussion was sequenced for a study of blood T cell repertoires in COVID-19. Trimming cost V 0 bases and J 2 bases; bases outside gene matches: 5. The CDR3 is 16 residues long. The germline gives CDR1 SGHRS, CDR2 YFSETQ. Profiling relied on immunoSEQ multiplex PCR, and the TCRdb table lists in-frame clones only, not all of them. The sample carries fewer than 350,000 clones, just under 90% recorded once. What was sequenced was PBMCs or T cells enriched from blood (not recorded which). J is TRBJ1-1 and V is TRBV5-1; 9 bases are a match to TRBD1. The receptor was derived from a woman in her thirties with acute COVID-19. Here the CDR3 DNA reads TGCGCCAGCAGCTTGGAGACAGGGGGAGCAAACACTGAAGCTTTCTTT. Amino acid sequence: CASSLETGGANTEAFF. The entire variable domain, with the rest obtained from reference TRBV5-1 and TRBJ1-1, is as follows: KAGVTQTPRYLIKTRGQQVTLSCSPISGHRSVSWYQQTPGQGLQFLFEYFSETQRNKGNFPGRFSGRQFSNSRSEMNVSTLELGDSALYLCASSLETGGANTEAFFGQGTRLTVV.